Below are 8 T cell receptor beta chains sequenced from a single sample in a study of blood T cell repertoires in COVID-19. Libraries were prepared by immunoSEQ multiplex PCR; TCRdb keeps only in-frame clonotypes and omits some of them. Here the sample spans around 280,000 clones, almost 90% being singletons. Material for sequencing was peripheral blood. Every receptor here comes from a woman in her thirties with COVID-19, enrolled during active disease.

This sequence joins TRBV2 and TRBJ1-5; D call uncertain. The germline gives CDR1 SNHLY, CDR2 FYNNEI. The V end lost 4 bases, the J end lost 5 bases, and 12 bases lay between the germline ends. The CDR3 is made up of 14 amino acids. The CDR3 sequence: CASSGTLRDQPQHF. The CDR3 coding sequence is TGTGCCAGCAGTGGTACCCTCCGGGATCAGCCCCAGCATTTT.

This rearrangement joins TRBV6-2 or TRBV6-3 to TRBJ2-1; D is unresolved. From germline, CDR1 is MNHEY and CDR2 SVGEGT. The V and J ends lost 5 bases and 9 bases respectively, with 8 bases between them. There are 11 residues in the CDR3. The CDR3 DNA follows: TGTGCCAGCAGTACTATCGGTGAGCAGTTCTTC. This sequence encodes CASSTIGEQFF.

This clone was seen a few times. V usage is TRBV11-2 and J usage is TRBJ2-1; D ambiguous. With 2 bases removed from V and 5 bases from J, the gap between germline ends came to 13 bases. The CDR3 spans 15 residues. The germline CDR1 and CDR2 sequences are SGHAT and FQNNGV. CDR3 amino acids: CASSLTATHNNEQFF. The CDR3 DNA sequence: TGTGCCAGCAGCTTAACAGCCACCCATAACAATGAGCAGTTCTTC. The full variable domain, rest sourced from reference TRBV11-2 and TRBJ2-1, is EAGVAQSPRYKIIEKRQSVAFWCNPISGHATLYWYQQILGQGPKLLIQFQNNGVVDDSQLPKDRFSAERLKGVDSTLKIQPAKLEDSAVYLCASSLTATHNNEQFFGPGTRLTVL.

The chain is built from TRBV5-1 and TRBJ2-3, with 10 bases identical to TRBD2. Per germline, CDR1 SGHRS and CDR2 YFSETQ. The CDR3 loop spans 14 amino acids. Trimming cost V 5 bases and J 6 bases; bases outside gene matches: 6. The CDR3 sequence is CASSYGTSVDTQYF. The DNA of the CDR3 is TGCGCCAGCAGTTACGGGACTAGCGTGGATACGCAGTATTTT. Combining the CDR3 with reference TRBV5-1 and TRBJ2-3 gives the whole variable domain KAGVTQTPRYLIKTRGQQVTLSCSPISGHRSVSWYQQTPGQGLQFLFEYFSETQRNKGNFPGRFSGRQFSNSRSEMNVSTLELGDSALYLCASSYGTSVDTQYFGPGTRLTVL.

This sequence joins TRBV4-2 and TRBJ2-1; 8 bases are a match to TRBD2. CDR1 and CDR2 from the germline V gene are LGHNA and YNFKEQ. CDR3 size: 17 residues. The V and J ends lost 0 bases and 4 bases, in that order; junction bases with no gene match: 8. CDR3 nucleotides: TGTGCCAGCAGCCAAGATAGGTCGGGGACTAGATACAATGAGCAGTTCTTC. Its protein is CASSQDRSGTRYNEQFF.

The chain uses TRBV28 and TRBJ1-3; 8 nucleotides agree with TRBD1. The CDR3 length is 13 residues. The V and J ends lost 9 bases and 6 bases, in that order; junction bases with no gene match: 7. Looked up from germline, CDR1 is MDHEN and CDR2 is SYDVKM. The CDR3 bases are TGTGCCAGTCAGGGACAGGAGATAAACACCATATATTTT. Its protein product is CASQGQEINTIYF.

The chain joins TRBV5-1 to TRBJ1-2, with TRBD1 matching over 10 bases. Unmatched junction bases numbered 15, after V lost 0 bases and J lost 10 bases. The germline V gene has CDR1 SGHRS and CDR2 YFSETQ. This CDR3 is 17 amino acids long. For the CDR3, the DNA is TGCGCCAGCAGCTTGGGACAGGGGGCGAGAAACCTCCTTCCCTACACCTTC. Protein sequence: CASSLGQGARNLLPYTF.

The V gene is TRBV7-2, the J gene TRBJ2-1; TRBD2 matches 11 bases. CDR1 and CDR2 from the germline V gene are SGHTA and FQGNSA. The CDR3 runs to 18 residues. Trimming removed 5 bases from V and 0 bases from J; junction bases left unmatched: 9. The DNA of the CDR3 is TGTGCCAGCAGCCCCGGGACTAGCGGCGCTAGCTCCTACAATGAGCAGTTCTTC. Translated: CASSPGTSGASSYNEQFF.